The subject of this entry is one TCR beta chain. The study drew all its donors from Caucasian adults living in Nashville, Tennessee. Both subsets, CD45RA+ naive and CD45RA-negative memory, were split from the CD4+ cells. The data were obtained in a study of shared clonotypes between healthy human individuals. The V end was cut by 5 bases, the J end by 5 bases, with 18 bases between. There are 15 residues in the CDR3. Germline assignment: CDR1 MNHNY and CDR2 SVGAGI (reference sequence). Clones were sequenced by immunoSEQ multiplex PCR, and TCRdb holds only the in-frame ones, with some missing. The sample has 2 million to 2.5 million clones; 95% are singletons.

The chain uses TRBV6-6 and TRBJ2-5, with D perhaps TRBD1 or TRBD2 (5 bases each). This TCR derives from a man aged 18 to 29 in good health. The specimen sequenced was naive CD4+ T cells sorted from blood. Subset given: CD45RA+ positively selected. CDR3 coding DNA: TGTGCCAGCAGTGCCCCCGGGACGCTCAGGGAGACCCAGTACTTC. Translated: CASSAPGTLRETQYF.